This T cell receptor (beta chain) was recovered during a study of OX40 agonist ivuxolimab in advanced cancers. The CDR3 covers 14 residues. CDR1 and CDR2 from the germline V gene are SGHNT and YYREEE (reference sequence). Deletions cut 0 bases from V and 4 bases from J, with 7 bases between. The method was immunoSEQ multiplex PCR; TCRdb's version includes in-frame clones alone and lacks a portion of them. The sample carries around 62,000 clones, about 80% recorded once. The source is an adult with an advanced solid tumor such as melanoma, head and neck, liver or kidney cancer. The sequenced sample was CD4+ or CD8+ T cells sorted from blood, obtained in a trial of the OX40 agonist ivuxolimab. V gene TRBV5-4 combines with J gene TRBJ2-2; no clear D gene. CDR3 amino acids: CASSLAPFTGELFF. The DNA of the CDR3 is TGTGCCAGCAGCTTGGCTCCTTTCACCGGGGAGCTGTTTTTT.